The TCR beta chain under discussion was sequenced for a study of OX40 agonist ivuxolimab in advanced cancers. The V and J ends lost 3 bases and 8 bases respectively, with 17 bases between them. The CDR3 covers 15 residues. Germline assignment: CDR1 SEHNR and CDR2 FQNEAQ (reference sequence). Produced via immunoSEQ multiplex PCR; TCRdb's table is partial and in-frame only. The sample shows about 81,000 clones, roughly 80% of them seen only once. The origin of this receptor is an adult with an advanced solid tumor such as melanoma, head and neck, liver or kidney cancer. The input for sequencing was CD4+ or CD8+ T cells sorted from blood, taken in a trial of the OX40 agonist ivuxolimab. The chain joins TRBV7-9 to TRBJ2-4; the D is unclear. Here the CDR3 reads CASSLNGAGLDIQYF. The DNA of the CDR3 is TGTGCCAGCAGCTTGAACGGCGCAGGTTTGGACATTCAGTACTTC.